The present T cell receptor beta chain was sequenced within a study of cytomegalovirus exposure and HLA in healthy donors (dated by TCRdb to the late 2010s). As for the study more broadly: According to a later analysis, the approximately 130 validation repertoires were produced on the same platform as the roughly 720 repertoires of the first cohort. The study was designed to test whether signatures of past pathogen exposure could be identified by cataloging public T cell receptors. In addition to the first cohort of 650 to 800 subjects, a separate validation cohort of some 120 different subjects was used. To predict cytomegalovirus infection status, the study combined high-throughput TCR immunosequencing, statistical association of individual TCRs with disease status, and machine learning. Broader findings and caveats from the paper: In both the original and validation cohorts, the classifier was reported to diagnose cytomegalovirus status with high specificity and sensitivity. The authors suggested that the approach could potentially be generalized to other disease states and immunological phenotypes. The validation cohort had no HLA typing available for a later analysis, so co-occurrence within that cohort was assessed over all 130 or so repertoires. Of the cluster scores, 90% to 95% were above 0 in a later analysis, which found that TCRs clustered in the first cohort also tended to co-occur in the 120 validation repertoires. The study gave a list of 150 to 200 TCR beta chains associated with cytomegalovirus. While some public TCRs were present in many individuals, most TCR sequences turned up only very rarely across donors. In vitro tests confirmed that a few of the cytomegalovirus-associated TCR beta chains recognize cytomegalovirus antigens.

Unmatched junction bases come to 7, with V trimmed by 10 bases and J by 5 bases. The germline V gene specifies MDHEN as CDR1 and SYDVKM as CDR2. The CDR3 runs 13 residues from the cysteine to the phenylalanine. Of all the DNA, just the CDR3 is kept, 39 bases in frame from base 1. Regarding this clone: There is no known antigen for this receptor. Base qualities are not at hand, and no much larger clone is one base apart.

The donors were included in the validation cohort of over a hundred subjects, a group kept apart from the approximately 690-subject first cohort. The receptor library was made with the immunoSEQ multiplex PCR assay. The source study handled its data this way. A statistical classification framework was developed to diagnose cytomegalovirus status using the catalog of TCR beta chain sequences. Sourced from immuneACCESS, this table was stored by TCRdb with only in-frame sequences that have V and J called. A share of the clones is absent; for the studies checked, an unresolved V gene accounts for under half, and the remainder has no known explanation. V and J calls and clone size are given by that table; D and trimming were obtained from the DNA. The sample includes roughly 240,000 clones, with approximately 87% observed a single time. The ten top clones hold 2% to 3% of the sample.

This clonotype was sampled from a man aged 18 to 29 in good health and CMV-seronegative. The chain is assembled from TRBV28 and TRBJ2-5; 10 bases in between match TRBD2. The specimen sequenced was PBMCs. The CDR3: CAISAGGPETQYF. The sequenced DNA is TGTGCCATTTCAGCGGGGGGGCCGGAGACCCAGTACTTC.